What follows describes a single T cell receptor (beta chain). This clonotype was observed at least ten times. This clone's antigen is unknown. No base-level quality is on record; no much larger clone is a single base apart. The data are from a study of early T cells in non-severe SARS-CoV-2 infection (dated by TCRdb to the early 2020s). Regarding the study in general: Because TCR sequencing relied on bulk RNA taken from unsorted whole blood, pairing of alpha and beta chains was not possible. The study at large found these results: VDJdb matching was skewed toward anti-spike CD8 responses and likely underestimated virus-specific expansions by missing private and CD4 specificities.

V is shortened by 6 bases, J by 3 bases, and the region joining them spans 15 bases. The germline V gene supplies CDR1 SQVTM and CDR2 ANQGSEA. CDR3 length: 13 amino acids, cysteine to phenylalanine. Only CDR3 DNA remains: 39 bases, in frame from the first base. Set within a cohort of healthcare workers in London, UK, this nested case-control study involved weekly PCR testing of nasopharyngeal swabs along with blood sampling. Healthcare workers were recruited between 23 and 31 March 2020, during the week of the UK lockdown, and were followed weekly for up to about 15 weeks. Library method: 5' RACE. Sequencer: NextSeq 500. In the TCR library protocol, unique molecular identifiers were attached to individual cDNA molecules to correct for PCR bias and sequencing error. Both TCR alpha and beta chains were sequenced, and tight co-correlation was observed between alpha and beta sequence abundances in each sample. Under the source paper's analysis protocol: Decombinator V4 was used to annotate the V gene, J gene and CDR3 of the TCR sequences. TCRs were defined as expanded if a significant change between any two time points was detected under a Poisson model with p below 0.0001. Abundances of TCRs were expressed as counts per million after normalisation to the total number of TCRs sequenced in each sample. MAIT TCRs were defined by TRAV1-2 paired with TRAJ12, TRAJ20 or TRAJ33, and iNKT TCRs by TRAV10 paired with TRAJ18. VDJdb, accessed 1 November 2021, was searched for CMV, EBV and SARS-CoV-2 annotated TCRs, with TCRs annotated for multiple antigens excluded. TCRdb cleaned the public reads at Q25 with fastp, built clones with MiXCR and kept in-frame beta chains. Each entry merges the rows of one CDR3 protein and shows their most common DNA and genes. TCRdb's processing, not the authors', yielded these V and J calls. In this sample the table shows some 28,000 distinct CDR3 sequences, less than 10% of which occur a single time. The ten largest clones represent around 15% of the sample.

The sample comprised whole blood. The TCR originated in an adult who was a healthcare worker with PCR-confirmed SARS-CoV-2 infection or an uninfected control (not recorded which). The V and J genes are TRBV29-1 and TRBJ2-7, with no D gene named confidently. The nucleotide sequence is given as TGCAGCGTCGAGGACGGACCGGTCTACGAGCAGTACTTC. Its protein reads: CSVEDGPVYEQYF.